The entry below gives a single TCR beta chain sequence along with its context. Antigen unknown. The genomic DNA of each subset was split evenly across several immunoSEQ plates. Some clones are missing from TCRdb's copy, which holds only in-frame ones; the method was immunoSEQ multiplex PCR. The sample includes about 690,000 clones, less than 95% of them seen just once. CDR1 SGDLS and CDR2 YYNGEE come from the germline V gene. CDR3 length: 16 residues. V was pared by 4 bases and J by 2 bases, with 18 bases between. The entry originates in a study of shared clonotypes between healthy human individuals. The study, taken as a whole, reports: Naive subsets generally had larger estimated richness than memory subsets. Four donors held about 4.5% of naive CD4 clonotypes in common. The authors expected sequencing depth to affect clonotype sharing among donors.

This chain connects TRBV9 to TRBJ2-5; maybe TRBD2 (6 bases). This sequence originates from a man aged 18 to 30 in good health. Some clones in this sample may be carry-over from other donors' samples. The specimen sequenced was memory CD8+ T cells from PBMCs. Sample subset: CD45RO+ cells pooled with CCR7-negative TemRA cells. For the CDR3, the DNA is TGTGCCAGCAGCCCCTCGAGGCTAGCGTTTCAAGAGACCCAGTACTTC. Amino acids: CASSPSRLAFQETQYF.